The rows below give T cell receptor beta chains drawn from one sample of a study of shared clonotypes between healthy human individuals. Only in-frame clones appear in the TCRdb table, and some are missing; sequencing was by immunoSEQ multiplex PCR. The sample lists hundreds of thousands of clones, about 95% occurring once. Sequencing used naive CD8+ T cells sorted from blood. Every receptor here comes from a woman between 25 and 40 years old in good health. The CDR3 runs from the conserved cysteine through the conserved F or W. A D gene is named only where the DNA matches it firmly. Clone sizes are given selectively: once, few, many, or a class where the clone is expanded.

CDR3: CASREQGAYGYTF
DNA: TGTGCCAGCAGGGAACAGGGAGCGTATGGCTACACCTTC
size: -
V: TRBV6-5
D: -
J: TRBJ1-2

CDR3: CAISESFPPRREQYF
DNA: TGTGCCATCAGTGAGTCGTTTCCCCCTCGGAGGGAGCAGTACTTC
size: once
V: TRBV10-3
D: -
J: TRBJ2-7

CDR3: CASSYSSGSQETQYF
DNA: TGTGCCAGCAGTTACTCTTCTGGATCCCAAGAGACCCAGTACTTC
size: -
V: TRBV6-5
D: -
J: TRBJ2-5

CDR3: CATSRPSLRSYNEQFF
DNA: TGTGCCACCAGCAGACCGTCGCTTCGCTCCTACAATGAGCAGTTCTTC
size: -
V: TRBV15
D: -
J: TRBJ2-1

CDR3: CASSTSSGLGDTQYF
DNA: TGTGCCAGCAGCACCTCAAGCGGCCTCGGGGATACGCAGTATTTT
size: -
V: TRBV4-2
D: -
J: TRBJ2-3

CDR3: CASSLVRRDTDTQYF
DNA: TGTGCCAGCAGCTTAGTCCGTCGGGATACAGATACGCAGTATTTT
size: -
V: TRBV7-2
D: -
J: TRBJ2-3

CDR3: CASSEDVLRTMNTGELFF
DNA: TGTGCCAGCAGTGAGGATGTACTCAGGACTATGAACACCGGGGAGCTGTTTTTT
size: -
V: TRBV2
D: -
J: TRBJ2-2

CDR3: CASSVADTWVGGAYEQYF
DNA: TGTGCCAGCAGCGTAGCTGATACTTGGGTTGGGGGAGCCTACGAGCAGTACTTC
size: -
V: TRBV9
D: -
J: TRBJ2-7

CDR3: CASSESWTRGDEQYF
DNA: TGTGCCAGCAGTGAATCCTGGACTCGAGGGGACGAGCAGTACTTC
size: -
V: TRBV2
D: -
J: TRBJ2-7

CDR3: CASSVLAGGPQETQYF
DNA: TGCGCCAGCAGTGTCCTAGCGGGAGGCCCGCAAGAGACCCAGTACTTC
size: -
V: TRBV10-1
D: TRBD2
J: TRBJ2-5